These 5 T cell receptor beta chains originate from one sample sequenced in a study of T cell changes during pregnancy in multiple sclerosis. Sequencing was performed with immunoSEQ multiplex PCR; in TCRdb, only in-frame clones are kept and a portion is missing. Of about 98,000 clones in the sample, 92% were seen once. Specimen: peripheral blood, collected after pregnancy. These receptors were taken from a female donor in good health, enrolled as a control in a pregnancy study.

The chain carries TRBV7-9 and TRBJ2-3; 8 bases are shared with TRBD1. With 11 bases clipped from V and 2 bases from J, the junction kept 18 bases outside the gene matches. The CDR3 sequence is 17 residues long. The germline V gene encodes CDR1 SEHNR and CDR2 FQNEAQ (reference sequence). CDR3 region: CAGQDRQGARDTDTQYF. CDR3 bases: TGTGCCGGACAAGACCGTCAGGGGGCGAGGGACACAGATACGCAGTATTTT.

V and J are TRBV5-1 and TRBJ1-2; 9 bases fit TRBD1. V lost 6 bases, J lost 4 bases, and 7 bases stayed unmatched. The germline gives CDR1 SGHRS, CDR2 YFSETQ. This CDR3 spans 14 amino acids. The CDR3 DNA sequence: TGCGCCAGCAACTGGGGACAGGGCACCTATGGCTACACCTTC. Translating gives CASNWGQGTYGYTF.

V usage is TRBV6-6 and J usage is TRBJ2-7, with 7 bases lining up with TRBD1. Germline CDR1 MNHNY, CDR2 SVGAGI (reference sequence). After removal of 5 bases from V and 3 bases from J, the junction contained 10 bases not matched to a gene. The CDR3 has 15 residues. The CDR3 loop reads CASSRGQTMHYEQYF. The CDR3 DNA reads TGTGCCAGCAGTAGGGGACAGACGATGCACTACGAGCAGTACTTC.

The V gene is TRBV29-1, the J gene TRBJ2-1, with 8 bases aligning to TRBD2. The ends lost 2 bases at V and 7 bases at J; junction bases unmatched: 7. CDR3 length: 14 amino acids. Germline CDR1 reads SQVTM; CDR2 reads ANQGSEA. CDR3 coding DNA: TGCAGCGTTGAACGCGGGAGGTTGGAAAATGAGCAGTTCTTC. It translates to CSVERGRLENEQFF.

The genes are TRBV15 and TRBJ1-5, with D possibly TRBD1 on 5 matching bases. The length of the CDR3 is 15 residues. The germline gives CDR1 LNHNV, CDR2 YYDKDF (reference sequence). Between the trimmed V and J ends, which lost 1 base and 6 bases, there was a span of 13 bases. CDR3 in DNA: TGTGCCACCAGCAGAGTTGGGGCAGTCAGTCAGCCCCAGCATTTT. This encodes CATSRVGAVSQPQHF.